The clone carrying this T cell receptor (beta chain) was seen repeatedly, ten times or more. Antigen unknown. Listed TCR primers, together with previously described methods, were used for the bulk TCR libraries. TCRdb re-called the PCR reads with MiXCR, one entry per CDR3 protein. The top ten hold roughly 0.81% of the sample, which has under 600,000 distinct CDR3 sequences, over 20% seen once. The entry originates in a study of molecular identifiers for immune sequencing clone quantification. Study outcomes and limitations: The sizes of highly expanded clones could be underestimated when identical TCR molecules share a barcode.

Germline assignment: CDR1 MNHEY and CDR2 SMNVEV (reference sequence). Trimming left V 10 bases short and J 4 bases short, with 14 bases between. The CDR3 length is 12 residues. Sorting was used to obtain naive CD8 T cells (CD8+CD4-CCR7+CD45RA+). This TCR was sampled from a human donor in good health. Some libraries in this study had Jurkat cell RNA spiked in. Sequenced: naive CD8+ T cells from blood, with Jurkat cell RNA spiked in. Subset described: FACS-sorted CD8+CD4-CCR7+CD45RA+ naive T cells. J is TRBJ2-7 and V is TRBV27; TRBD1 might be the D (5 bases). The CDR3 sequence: CATWTSAYEQYF. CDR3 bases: TGTGCCACCTGGACAAGTGCGTACGAGCAGTACTTC.